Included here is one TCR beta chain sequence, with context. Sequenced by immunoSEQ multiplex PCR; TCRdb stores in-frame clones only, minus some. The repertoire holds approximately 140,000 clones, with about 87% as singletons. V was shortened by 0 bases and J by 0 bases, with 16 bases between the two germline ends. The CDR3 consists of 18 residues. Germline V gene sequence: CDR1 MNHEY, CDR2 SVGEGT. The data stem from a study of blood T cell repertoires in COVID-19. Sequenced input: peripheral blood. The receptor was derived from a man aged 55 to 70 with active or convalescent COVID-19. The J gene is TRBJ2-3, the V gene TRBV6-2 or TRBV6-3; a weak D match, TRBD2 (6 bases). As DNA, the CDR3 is TGTGCCAGCAGTTACTCCCTCGGGACTTCGGGGAGCACAGATACGCAGTATTTT. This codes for CASSYSLGTSGSTDTQYF.